Below are 4 T cell receptor beta chains sequenced from a single sample in a study of cytomegalovirus exposure and HLA in healthy donors. The PCR had 60 Vbeta and 13 Jbeta primers. Clones were sequenced by immunoSEQ multiplex PCR, and TCRdb holds only the in-frame ones, with some missing. The profile shows some 150,000 clones, around 76% of them singletons. Sequencing input: PBMCs. These receptors all stem from a man aged 60-69 years in good health and CMV-seronegative.

V gene TRBV19 combines with J gene TRBJ2-2; D perhaps matches TRBD2 (7 bases). The CDR3 extends over 19 amino acids. CDR1 is LNHDA, CDR2 SQIVND, per germline (reference sequence). The V end was cut by 7 bases, the J end by 7 bases, with 31 bases between. The CDR3 sequence is CASTPGVGGRWGKDGELFF. In DNA form, the CDR3 reads TGTGCCAGTACCCCTGGGGTGGGGGGGCGATGGGGGAAGGACGGGGAGCTGTTTTTT.

This clone was seen more than once but under ten times. The V gene is TRBV5-4, the J gene TRBJ1-1; D might be TRBD1 (6 bases). The V end lost 0 bases, the J end lost 3 bases, and 9 bases lay between the germline ends. CDR1 is SGHNT, CDR2 YYREEE, per germline (reference sequence). The CDR3 covers 14 residues. The DNA of the CDR3 is TGTGCCAGCAGCTTGGCAGGGGCGGACACTGAAGCTTTCTTT. It is translated as CASSLAGADTEAFF.

This rearrangement joins TRBV7-2 to TRBJ1-2; tentatively, D is TRBD1 (6 bases). Trimming cost V 1 base and J 6 bases, with 12 bases left between them. The CDR3 spans 14 residues. The germline V gene encodes CDR1 SGHTA and CDR2 FQGNSA. The CDR3 bases are TGTGCCAGCAGCTTAGTAGGCAGGGGTGATGGCTACACCTTC. Encoded protein: CASSLVGRGDGYTF.

This sequence joins TRBV5-3 and TRBJ1-2; 12 positions agree with TRBD1. TRBV5-3 is filed as an ORF, its function uncertain. The CDR3 has 17 amino acids. The junction had 11 bases not matched to a gene; V was cut back by 0 bases and J by 8 bases. In DNA form, the CDR3 reads TGTGCCAGAAGCTTGGCCGCGGGACAGGGGGCGACTTGGGGCTACACCTTC. It yields the protein CARSLAAGQGATWGYTF.